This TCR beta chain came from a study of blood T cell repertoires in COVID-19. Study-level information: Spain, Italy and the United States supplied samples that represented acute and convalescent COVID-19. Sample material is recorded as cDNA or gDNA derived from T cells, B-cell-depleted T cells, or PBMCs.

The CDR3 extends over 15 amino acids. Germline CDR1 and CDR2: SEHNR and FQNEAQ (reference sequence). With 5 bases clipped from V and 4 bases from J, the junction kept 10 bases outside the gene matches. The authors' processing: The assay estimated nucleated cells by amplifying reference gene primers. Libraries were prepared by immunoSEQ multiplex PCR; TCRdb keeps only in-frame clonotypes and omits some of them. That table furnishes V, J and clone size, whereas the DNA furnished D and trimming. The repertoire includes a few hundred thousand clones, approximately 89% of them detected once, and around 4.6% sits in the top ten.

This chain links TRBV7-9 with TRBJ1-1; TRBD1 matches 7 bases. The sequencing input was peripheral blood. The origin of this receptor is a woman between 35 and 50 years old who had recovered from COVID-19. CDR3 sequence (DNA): TGTGCCAGCAGCCCCGGACAGGACTTATTCACTGAAGCTTTCTTT. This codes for CASSPGQDLFTEAFF.